This paragraph covers one T cell receptor beta chain sequence. As yet, its antigen is unknown. CD4+ T cells specific for antigen were expanded with viral peptide pools by the ViraFEST assay before sequencing. CD4+ T cell isolation took place after approximately 11 days of culture. Nucleocapsid antibody tests were negative, and the vaccine recipients had no prior SARS-CoV-2 infection. Per the germline V gene, CDR1 is LGHNA and CDR2 is YSLEER. CDR3 size: 15 residues. Trimming cost V 4 bases and J 0 bases, with 11 bases left between them. Measured with immunoSEQ multiplex PCR; TCRdb has only the in-frame clones, and not every one. Of 30,000 to 45,000 clones listed, roughly 70% are singletons. The data were obtained in a study of vaccination effects on CD4 cells after COVID-19.

V and J are TRBV4-3 and TRBJ2-3; a weak D match, TRBD1 (5 bases). The sequence was obtained from a human donor who received a COVID-19 vaccine. The source was CD4+ T cells from PBMCs cultured with SARS-CoV-2 spike peptides, collected before COVID-19 vaccination. The CDR3 spells CASSPQTASTDTQYF. The CDR3, as DNA: TGCGCCAGCAGCCCCCAGACAGCTAGCACAGATACGCAGTATTTT.